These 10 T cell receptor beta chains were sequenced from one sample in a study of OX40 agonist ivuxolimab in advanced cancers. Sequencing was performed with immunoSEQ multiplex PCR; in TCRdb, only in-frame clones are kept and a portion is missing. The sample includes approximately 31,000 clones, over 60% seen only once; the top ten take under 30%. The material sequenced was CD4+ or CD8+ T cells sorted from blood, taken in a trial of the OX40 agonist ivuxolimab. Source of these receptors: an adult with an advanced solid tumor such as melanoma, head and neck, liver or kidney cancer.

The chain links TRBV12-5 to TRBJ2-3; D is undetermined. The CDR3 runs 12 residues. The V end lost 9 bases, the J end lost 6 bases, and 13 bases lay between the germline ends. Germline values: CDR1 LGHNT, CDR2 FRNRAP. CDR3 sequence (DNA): TGTGCTAGCCAAATACACGGGGATACGCAGTATTTT. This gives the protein CASQIHGDTQYF. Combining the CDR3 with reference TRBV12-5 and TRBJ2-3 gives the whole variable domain DARVTQTPRHKVTEMGQEVTMRCQPILGHNTVFWYRQTMMQGLELLAYFRNRAPLDDSGMPKDRFSAEMPDATLATLKIQPSEPRDSAVYFCASQIHGDTQYFGPGTRLTVL.

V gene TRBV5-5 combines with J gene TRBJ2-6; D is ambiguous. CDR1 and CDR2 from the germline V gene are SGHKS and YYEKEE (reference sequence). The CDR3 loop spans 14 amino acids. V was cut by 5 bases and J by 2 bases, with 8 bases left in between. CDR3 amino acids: CASSRIAGANVLTF. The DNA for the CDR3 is TGTGCCAGCAGTCGAATAGCTGGGGCCAACGTCCTGACTTTC.

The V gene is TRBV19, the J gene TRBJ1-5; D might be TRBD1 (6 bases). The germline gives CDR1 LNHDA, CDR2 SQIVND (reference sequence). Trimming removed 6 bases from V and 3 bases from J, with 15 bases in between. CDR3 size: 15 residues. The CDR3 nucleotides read TGTGCCAGTAGGACGTCAGGGGCCCCCAATCAGCCCCAGCATTTT. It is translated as CASRTSGAPNQPQHF.

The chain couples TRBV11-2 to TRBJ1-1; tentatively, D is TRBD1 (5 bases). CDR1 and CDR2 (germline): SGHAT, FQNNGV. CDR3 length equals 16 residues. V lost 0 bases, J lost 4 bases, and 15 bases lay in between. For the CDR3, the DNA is TGTGCCAGCAGCTTAGATCGGGGGATTGGGAGCACTGAAGCTTTCTTT. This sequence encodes CASSLDRGIGSTEAFF.

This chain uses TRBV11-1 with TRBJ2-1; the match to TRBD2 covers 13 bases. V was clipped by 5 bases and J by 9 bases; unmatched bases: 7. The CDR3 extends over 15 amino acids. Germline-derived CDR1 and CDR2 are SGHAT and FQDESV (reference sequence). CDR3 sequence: CASSLTSGGWVEQFF. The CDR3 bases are TGTGCCAGCAGCCTGACTAGCGGGGGGTGGGTTGAGCAGTTCTTC.

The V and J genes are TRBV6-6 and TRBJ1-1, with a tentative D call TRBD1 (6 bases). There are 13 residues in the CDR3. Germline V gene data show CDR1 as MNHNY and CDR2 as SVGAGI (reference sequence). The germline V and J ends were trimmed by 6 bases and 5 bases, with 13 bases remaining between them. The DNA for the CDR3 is TGTGCCAGCAGCGCAGGGGTTGGGACTGAAGCTTTCTTT. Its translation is CASSAGVGTEAFF.

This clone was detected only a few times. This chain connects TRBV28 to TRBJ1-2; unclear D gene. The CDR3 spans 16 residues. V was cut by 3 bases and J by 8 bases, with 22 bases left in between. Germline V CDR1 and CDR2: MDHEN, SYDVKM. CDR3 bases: TGTGCCAGCAGTTTCGGGCCCTCCTTCATGTTTCGGGGCTACACCTTC. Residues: CASSFGPSFMFRGYTF.

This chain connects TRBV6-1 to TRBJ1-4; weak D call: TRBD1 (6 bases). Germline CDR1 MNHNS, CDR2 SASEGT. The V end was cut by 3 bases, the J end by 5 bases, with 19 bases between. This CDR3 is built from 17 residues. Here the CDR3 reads CASSEGGRGFENEKLFF. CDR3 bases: TGTGCCAGCAGTGAGGGGGGGCGCGGGTTCGAGAATGAAAAACTGTTTTTT.

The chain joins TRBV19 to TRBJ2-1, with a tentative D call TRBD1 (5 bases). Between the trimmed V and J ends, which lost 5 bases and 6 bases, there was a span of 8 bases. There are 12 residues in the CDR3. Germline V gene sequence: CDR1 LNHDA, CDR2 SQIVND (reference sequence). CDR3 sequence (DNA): TGTGCCAGTAGTGTCCAGGGCAATGAGCAGTTCTTC. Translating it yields CASSVQGNEQFF.

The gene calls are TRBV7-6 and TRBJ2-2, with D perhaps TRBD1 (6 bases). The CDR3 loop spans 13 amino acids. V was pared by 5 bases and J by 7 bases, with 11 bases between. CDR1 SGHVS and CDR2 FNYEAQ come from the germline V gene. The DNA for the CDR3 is TGTGCCAGCAGCAACCTACAGGGCGGGGAGCTGTTTTTT. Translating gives CASSNLQGGELFF.